This T cell receptor (beta chain) was found in a study of blood T cell repertoires in COVID-19. Whole-study context: T cells, B-cell-depleted T cells, or PBMCs provided the cDNA or gDNA that served as material.

Assay used: immunoSEQ multiplex PCR; TCRdb lists only in-frame clones, some missing. The data contain about 150,000 clones, around 79% of them singletons. This clonotype originated in an elderly man with acute or convalescent COVID-19. The sample comprised peripheral blood.

The CDR3, as DNA: TGTGCCAGCAGCACAAAACCGCCCAGGGACCAAGAGACCCAGTACTTC. Amino acid sequence: CASSTKPPRDQETQYF. This rearrangement joins TRBV5-6 to TRBJ2-5; D possibly corresponds to TRBD1 (5 bases). This CDR3 is 16 amino acids long. V lost 4 bases and J 0 bases, leaving 16 bases between the germline ends. Germline V lookup: CDR1 SGHDT, CDR2 YYEEEE.